The 28 T cell receptor beta chains below all came from one sample that was sequenced in a study of CD8+CD57+ T cells in acquired aplastic anemia. CDR3 and TCR beta VDJ profiling relied on a genomic DNA template. One entry per CDR3 protein, called by TCRdb with MiXCR from the reads. The sample comprises approximately 190,000 distinct CDR3 sequences, 48% of which are singletons, and approximately 9.4% rests with the top ten. Patients sequenced had flow cytometry evidence of CD8+CD57+ cell expansion. Sequences were obtained from sorted CD4+, CD8+, or CD8+CD57+ T cells (not recorded which) from PBMCs. These receptors came from a human donor with aplastic anemia.

The chain carries TRBV19 and TRBJ1-5; D call uncertain. The CDR3 is made up of 13 amino acids. Trimming stripped 5 bases from V and 11 bases from J, with 16 bases between. Germline loops: CDR1 LNHDA, CDR2 SQIVND (reference sequence). CDR3 protein: CASSLAGQETQHF. In DNA, the CDR3 is TGTGCCAGTAGTCTGGCCGGGCAAGAGACCCAGCATTTT. The complete variable domain, with remaining parts taken from reference TRBV19 and TRBJ1-5, reads DGGITQSPKYLFRKEGQNVTLSCEQNLNHDAMYWYRQDPGQGLRLIYYSQIVNDFQKGDIAEGYSVSREKKESFPLTVTSAQKNPTAFYLCASSLAGQETQHFGDGTRLSIL.

This clonotype was counted at least ten times. The rearrangement uses TRBV2 and TRBJ2-2, with TRBD2 matching over 8 bases. The J segment lost 1 base and the V segment lost 9 bases, leaving 7 bases of the junction unmatched. The CDR3 contains 15 residues. In germline, CDR1 is SNHLY, CDR2 FYNNEI. In DNA, the CDR3 is TGTGCCAGTAAACGGGGGGGCGGGAACACCGGGGAGCTGTTTTTT. Translation gives CASKRGGGNTGELFF.

The genes are TRBV7-9 and TRBJ1-6; D remains unclear. The germline CDR1 and CDR2 sequences are SEHNR and FQNEAQ (reference sequence). V was clipped by 5 bases and J by 8 bases, with 10 bases between them. The CDR3 loop spans 13 amino acids. Written as DNA, the CDR3 is TGTGCCAGCAGCCCCGTAGCCGATTCACCCCTCCACTTT. Encoded protein: CASSPVADSPLHF.

On this clonotype: This sequence may be a read error, since a much larger clone differs from it by one base. The chain combines TRBV6-5 with TRBJ2-5, with D unclear. From germline, CDR1 is MNHEY and CDR2 SVGAGI. The CDR3 extends over 9 amino acids. The DNA for the CDR3 is TGTGCCAGTCTAATGACCCCGTACTTC. It specifies CASLMTPYF.

This clonotype was seen a few times. The gene calls are TRBV2 and TRBJ2-7, with D maybe TRBD1 (6 bases). V lost 9 bases and J 2 bases, leaving 20 bases between the germline ends. CDR1 and CDR2 (germline): SNHLY, FYNNEI. This CDR3 has 15 amino acids. The DNA of the CDR3 is TGTGCCAGAACACGACTTGGGGGCGGAACCTACGAGCAGTACTTC. Amino acids: CARTRLGGGTYEQYF.

The table lists this clonotype with a count of one. The chain employs TRBV29-1 and TRBJ1-2; 8 bases align to TRBD1. V gave up 2 bases and J gave up 2 bases; unmatched junction bases: 4. Germline V gene lookup returns CDR1 SQVTM and CDR2 ANQGSEA. The CDR3 is made up of 14 amino acids. In DNA, the CDR3 is TGCAGCGTTGAAACCCGACAGGGGAACTATGGCTACACCTTC. Encoded protein: CSVETRQGNYGYTF.

The chain couples TRBV2 to TRBJ2-7; TRBD1 matches 8 bases. The germline CDR1 and CDR2 sequences are SNHLY and FYNNEI. After removal of 6 bases from V and 1 base from J, the junction contained 5 bases not matched to a gene. The CDR3 length is 14 residues. CDR3 amino acids: CASRMTGVSYEQYF. DNA for the CDR3: TGTGCCAGCAGGATGACAGGGGTATCCTACGAGCAGTACTTC.

The chain employs TRBV24-1 and TRBJ2-2, with 7 bases matching TRBD1. The CDR3 runs 15 residues. With V trimmed by 2 bases and J by 3 bases, 2 bases remained unmatched. The germline CDR1 and CDR2 sequences are KGHDR and SFDVKD. This CDR3 reads CATSDSGQHTGELFF. In nucleotides, the CDR3 is TGTGCCACCAGTGATTCGGGACAGCACACCGGGGAGCTGTTTTTT.

This clonotype came up many times. The rearrangement uses TRBV6-1 and TRBJ1-6; a possible D gene is TRBD1 (6 bases). Germline V gene sequence: CDR1 MNHNS, CDR2 SASEGT. This CDR3 has 15 amino acids. Trimming pared 6 bases from V and 10 bases from J, leaving 19 bases between. This chain's CDR3 is CASRGGGGLRSPLHF. CDR3 nucleotides: TGTGCCAGCAGAGGAGGGGGTGGGCTCAGGTCACCCCTCCACTTT.

This clonotype was seen a few times. This sequence joins TRBV5-1 and TRBJ2-1; TRBD2 agrees at 7 bases. Germline V gene sequence: CDR1 SGHRS, CDR2 YFSETQ. The J segment lost 4 bases and the V segment lost 0 bases, leaving 7 bases of the junction unmatched. CDR3 length equals 16 residues. CDR3 DNA sequence: TGCGCCAGCAGCTTGGTCTCTAGCGGAAGGTACAATGAGCAGTTCTTC. Translation gives CASSLVSSGRYNEQFF.

The table lists this clonotype with many counts. The chain has TRBV6-1 and TRBJ2-7, with 8 bases that match TRBD1. This CDR3 is built from 13 residues. Germline trimming cut 7 bases from V and 2 bases from J; bases unmatched to any gene: 4. Germline CDR1 and CDR2: MNHNS and SASEGT. The CDR3, as DNA: TGTGCCAGCACCAGGACAGGGACCTACGAGCAGTACTTC. Protein product: CASTRTGTYEQYF.

This clonotype has ten or more counts. The J gene is TRBJ1-5, the V gene TRBV2; 7 bases map to TRBD1. J lost 4 bases, V lost 2 bases, and 2 bases had no gene match. The CDR3 sequence is 14 residues long. The germline V gene encodes CDR1 SNHLY and CDR2 FYNNEI. The CDR3 DNA reads TGTGCCAGCAGTGAACAGACAGGGAATCAGCCCCAGCATTTT. Residues: CASSEQTGNQPQHF.

The rearrangement uses TRBV7-8 and TRBJ2-7, with D perhaps TRBD1 (5 bases). The CDR3 loop spans 13 amino acids. V lost 5 bases and J lost 3, with 11 bases in between. CDR1 is SGHVS, CDR2 FQNEAQ, per germline. CDR3 DNA: TGTGCCAGCAGCCTTGGACACCTCTACGAGCAGTACTTC. It is translated as CASSLGHLYEQYF.

The table lists this clonotype with many counts. V usage is TRBV12-3 or TRBV12-4 and J usage is TRBJ1-5; 8 bases are shared with TRBD1. This CDR3 has 15 residues. V shed 4 bases, J shed 2 bases, and the junction held 4 bases outside the gene matches. In nucleotides, the CDR3 is TGTGCCAGCAGTTCGGACAGGGAGGGCAATCAGCCCCAGCATTTT. Translating it yields CASSSDREGNQPQHF.

In its sample, this clonotype was seen once. V is TRBV9 and J is TRBJ2-3; D remains ambiguous. CDR1 SGDLS and CDR2 YYNGEE come from the germline V gene. V gave up 4 bases and J gave up 0 bases, with 6 bases separating them. CDR3 length: 13 amino acids. The CDR3 region is CASSRHSTDTQYF. DNA for the CDR3: TGTGCCAGCAGCCGTCATAGCACAGATACGCAGTATTTT.

On this clonotype itself: Without the conserved terminal phenylalanine or tryptophan, this CDR3 likely stems from a read error. No DNA is shown, since the ends of the CDR3 on it are uncertain; the CDR3 is the one TCRdb lists. The rearrangement links TRBV10-3 to TRBJ1-3; TRBD1, the table's D call, lacks a check against the DNA. Germline CDR1 is ENHRY and CDR2 is SYGVKD. The CDR3 is 16 amino acids in total, end residues counted. CDR3 region: CAISESPGGYGNTTYS.

This clonotype has more than one count but fewer than ten. The chain recombines TRBV7-6 with TRBJ2-7, with D uncertain. Trimming stripped 4 bases from V and 0 bases from J, with 7 bases between. Germline V gene lookup returns CDR1 SGHVS and CDR2 FNYEAQ. The CDR3 extends over 13 amino acids. CDR3 in DNA: TGTGCCAGCAGCTCTCGTAGCTCCTACGAGCAGTACTTC. It specifies CASSSRSSYEQYF.

The chain carries TRBV7-9 and TRBJ2-3, with D unclear. The CDR3 spans 13 residues. Germline values: CDR1 SEHNR, CDR2 FQNEAQ (reference sequence). With 0 bases removed from V and 2 bases from J, the gap between germline ends came to 3 bases. The CDR3 region has the DNA TGTGCCAGCAGCTTAGCGGCCACAGATACGCAGTATTTT. It translates to CASSLAATDTQYF.

The chain couples TRBV20-1 to TRBJ2-7; possible D gene TRBD1, 6 bases. Germline V gene data show CDR1 as DFQATT and CDR2 as SNEGSKA (reference sequence). The ends were cut back, 6 bases at V and 4 bases at J, with 19 bases in the middle. The CDR3 extends over 14 amino acids. CDR3 DNA: TGCAGTGCCAGACACCCCGGGACACAGTACGAGCAGTACTTC. The encoded protein is CSARHPGTQYEQYF.

The chain combines TRBV5-6 with TRBJ2-1; D might be TRBD1 (5 bases). The CDR3 sequence is 14 residues long. V lost 5 bases to trimming and J lost 6 bases, with 15 bases between them. The germline CDR1 and CDR2 sequences are SGHDT and YYEEEE. CDR3 protein: CASSVPGQVNEQFF. The CDR3 DNA reads as TGTGCCAGCAGTGTTCCAGGGCAGGTCAATGAGCAGTTCTTC.

The chain recombines TRBV20-1 with TRBJ2-7, with D possibly matching TRBD1 (6 bases). V lost 1 base and J lost 3, with 13 bases in between. Per the germline V gene, CDR1 is DFQATT and CDR2 is SNEGSKA (reference sequence). The CDR3 loop spans 14 amino acids. DNA of the CDR3: TGCAGTGCTAGAGGGACAGCAAACGACTACGAGCAGTACTTC. The encoded protein is CSARGTANDYEQYF.

This clonotype was observed a few times. This chain links TRBV10-2 with TRBJ2-6, with no clear D. V dropped 4 bases and J dropped 2 bases, with 6 bases sitting between them. This CDR3 has 14 amino acids. Germline CDR1 WSHSY, CDR2 SAAADI. CDR3 bases: TGCGCCAGCAGTGCTGGGCCTGGGGCCAACGTCCTGACTTTC. Translation: CASSAGPGANVLTF.

This clonotype was observed at least ten times. The chain is built from TRBV6-1 and TRBJ2-1, with a tentative D call TRBD2 (5 bases). Per the germline V gene, CDR1 is MNHNS and CDR2 is SASEGT. The V end was cut by 0 bases, the J end by 4 bases, with 7 bases between. The CDR3 runs to 14 residues. CDR3 nucleotide sequence: TGTGCCAGCAGTGAAGCGGGAGCTTACAATGAGCAGTTCTTC. Its protein is CASSEAGAYNEQFF.

The chain links TRBV20-1 to TRBJ1-2; 9 bases are a match to TRBD1. The V and J ends lost 5 bases and 4 bases, in that order; junction bases with no gene match: 14. Germline V gene sequence: CDR1 DFQATT, CDR2 SNEGSKA (reference sequence). This CDR3 region has 16 residues. The CDR3 nucleotides are TGCAGTGCTTCCCAGTACCATGGGACAGGGAGCTATGGCTACACCTTC. Its protein is CSASQYHGTGSYGYTF.

This clonotype has only one observation. The chain is built from TRBV5-1 and TRBJ2-1; 12 nucleotides match TRBD2. With V trimmed by 4 bases and J by 0 bases, 5 bases remained unmatched. Germline loops: CDR1 SGHRS, CDR2 YFSETQ. There are 17 residues in the CDR3. For the CDR3, the DNA is TGCGCCAGCAGCCCCCTGACTAGCGGGAGCTCCTACAATGAGCAGTTCTTC. Its translation: CASSPLTSGSSYNEQFF.

The V and J genes are TRBV27 and TRBJ2-7; D might be TRBD1 (6 bases). The germline gives CDR1 MNHEY, CDR2 SMNVEV (reference sequence). The length of the CDR3 is 14 residues. V lost 6 bases and J lost 3, with 15 bases in between. The CDR3 sequence: CASRPWTEVYEQYF. CDR3 DNA sequence: TGTGCCAGCAGACCCTGGACAGAAGTCTACGAGCAGTACTTC.

The chain combines TRBV20-1 with TRBJ1-4; 8 positions match TRBD1. This CDR3 is 14 amino acids long. CDR1 and CDR2 (germline): DFQATT, SNEGSKA (reference sequence). The V gene end was trimmed by 5 bases and the J gene end by 1 base; junction bases not matched to a gene: 3. This CDR3 reads CSAQTGVTNEKLFF. Written as DNA, the CDR3 is TGCAGTGCTCAGACAGGGGTAACTAATGAAAAACTGTTTTTT.

The chain carries TRBV19 and TRBJ1-5; 10 bases line up with TRBD1. Germline V gene lookup returns CDR1 LNHDA and CDR2 SQIVND (reference sequence). V lost 7 bases to trimming and J lost 7 bases; unmatched junction nucleotides: 10. The CDR3 is 15 residues long. CDR3 coding DNA: TGTGCCAGTACCCCAGGACAGGGGGAGGGACAGCCCCAGCATTTT. This translates into CASTPGQGEGQPQHF. The full variable domain, its missing parts supplied by reference TRBV19 and TRBJ1-5, is DGGITQSPKYLFRKEGQNVTLSCEQNLNHDAMYWYRQDPGQGLRLIYYSQIVNDFQKGDIAEGYSVSREKKESFPLTVTSAQKNPTAFYLCASTPGQGEGQPQHFGDGTRLSIL.